This T cell receptor beta chain comes out of a study of CXCR3-negative and CXCR3-positive naive CD8 T cells. Study conclusions and caveats: For the naive subsets, surface CD5 was similar, and TCR strength was inferred from TRB CDR3 properties. In naive cells, CXCR3-negative and CXCR3-positive subsets had similar TRBV-TRBJ usage; memory cells differed. TRB CDR3 hydrophobicity was greater in CXCR3-positive naive cells than in CXCR3-negative naive cells.

With regard to this clonotype: Its antigen is still unknown.

Germline CDR1 is MDHEN and CDR2 is SYDVKM. The CDR3 length is 14 residues. All TRB cDNA libraries came from 5' RACE performed with UMI labels. TCRdb re-called the 5' RACE reads; every CDR3 protein appears as one record, without DNA. The record lists some 110,000 distinct CDR3 sequences, of which the ten most abundant hold 0.35% to 0.4%. The authors gated naive CD8+ T cells as CD45RO-CCR7+CD27+CD95-. The chain combines TRBV28 with TRBJ2-1; TCRdb proposes TRBD1, but this gene call is untestable without DNA. The origin of this receptor is a human donor in good health. Some clones in this sample may be carry-over from other donors' samples. The sequencing sample was made of naive CXCR3+ CD8+ T cells from blood. Subset of the sample: CD45RO-CCR7+CD27+CD95- naive CD8+ T cells expressing CXCR3 (TNR3+). CDR3 in amino acids: CASRLGQSTNEQFF.